The present T cell receptor (beta chain) was sequenced within a study of cytomegalovirus exposure and HLA in healthy donors. Comment on this clone: The antigen is not known.

Points from the study as a whole: Reports described diagnosis of cytomegalovirus status by the classifier as highly specific and sensitive. The investigators catalogued 150 or so TCR beta chains as cytomegalovirus-associated. The finding came from a later analysis; first-cohort TCR clusters tended to co-occur in the roughly 110 validation repertoires.

The method was immunoSEQ multiplex PCR; TCRdb's version includes in-frame clones alone and lacks a portion of them. The data contain just under 150,000 clones, roughly 90% of them seen just once; the ten biggest clones take up 4.5%. The donors were part of the validation cohort, which consisted of roughly 120 subjects and was separate from the first cohort of about 650 subjects. This CDR3 is 17 amino acids long. The clonotype comes from a man aged 18 to 29 in good health and CMV-seropositive. The sequenced sample consisted of PBMCs. The chain couples TRBV21-1 to TRBJ1-2; no DNA check was done on the table's D call, TRBD1. TRBV21-1 is described as a pseudogene. This CDR3 is CASSRGDRAYPSPLGTF. The CDR3 DNA follows: TGTGCCAGCAGCCGAGGGGACAGGGCCTATCCCAGTCCTCTTGGCACCTTC.